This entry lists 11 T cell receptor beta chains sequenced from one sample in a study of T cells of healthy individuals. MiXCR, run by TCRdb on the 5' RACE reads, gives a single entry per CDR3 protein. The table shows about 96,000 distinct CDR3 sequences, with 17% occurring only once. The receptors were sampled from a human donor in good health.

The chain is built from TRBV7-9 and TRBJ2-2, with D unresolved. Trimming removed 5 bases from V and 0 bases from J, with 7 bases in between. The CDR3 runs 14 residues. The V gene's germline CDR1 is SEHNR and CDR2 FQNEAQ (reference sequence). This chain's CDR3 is CASSPRANTGELFF. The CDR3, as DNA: TGTGCCAGCAGCCCTCGGGCGAACACCGGGGAGCTGTTTTTT. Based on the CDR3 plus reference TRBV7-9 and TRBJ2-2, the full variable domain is DTGVSQNPRHKITKRGQNVTFRCDPISEHNRLYWYRQTLGQGPEFLTYFQNEAQLEKSRLLSDRFSAERPKGSFSTLEIQRTEQGDSAMYLCASSPRANTGELFFGEGSRLTVL.

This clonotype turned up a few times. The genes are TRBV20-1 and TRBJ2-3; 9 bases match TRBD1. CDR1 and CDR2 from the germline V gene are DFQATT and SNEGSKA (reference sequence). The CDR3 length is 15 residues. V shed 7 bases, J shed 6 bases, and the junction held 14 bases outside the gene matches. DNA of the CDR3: TGCAGTGAAATTGAGACAGGGGGTAACGGGGATACGCAGTATTTT. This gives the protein CSEIETGGNGDTQYF.

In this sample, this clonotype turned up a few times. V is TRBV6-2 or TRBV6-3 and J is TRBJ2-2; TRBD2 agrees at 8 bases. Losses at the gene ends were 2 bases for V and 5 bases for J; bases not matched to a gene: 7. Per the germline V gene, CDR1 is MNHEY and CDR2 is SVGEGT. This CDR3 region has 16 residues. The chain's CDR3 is CASSYGLALPTGELFF. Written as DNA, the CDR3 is TGTGCCAGCAGTTACGGACTAGCACTACCGACCGGGGAGCTGTTTTTT.

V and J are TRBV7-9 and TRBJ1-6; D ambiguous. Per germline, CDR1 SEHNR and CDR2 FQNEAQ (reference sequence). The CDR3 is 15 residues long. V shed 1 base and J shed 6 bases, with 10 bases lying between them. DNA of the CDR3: TGTGCCAGCAGCTTAGATACGGGTGTTAATTCACCCCTCCACTTT. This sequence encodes CASSLDTGVNSPLHF.

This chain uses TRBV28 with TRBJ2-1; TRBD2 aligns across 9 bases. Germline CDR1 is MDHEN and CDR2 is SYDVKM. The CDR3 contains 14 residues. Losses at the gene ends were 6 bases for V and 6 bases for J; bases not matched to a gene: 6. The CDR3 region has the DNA TGTGCCAGCAGGCGGGAGGGAGGGATCAATGAGCAGTTCTTC. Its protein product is CASRREGGINEQFF.

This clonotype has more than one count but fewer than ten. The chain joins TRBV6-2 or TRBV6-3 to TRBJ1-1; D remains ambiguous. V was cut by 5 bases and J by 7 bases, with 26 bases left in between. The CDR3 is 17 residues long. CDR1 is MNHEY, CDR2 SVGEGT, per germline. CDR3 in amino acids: CASSPSRYRSPNGEAFF. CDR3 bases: TGTGCCAGCAGTCCCAGCCGGTATAGGTCCCCAAACGGTGAAGCTTTCTTT.

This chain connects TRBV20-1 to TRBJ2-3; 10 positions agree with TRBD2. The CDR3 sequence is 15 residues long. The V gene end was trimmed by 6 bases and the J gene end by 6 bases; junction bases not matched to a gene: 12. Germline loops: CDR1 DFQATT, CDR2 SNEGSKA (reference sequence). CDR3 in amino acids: CSAARLAGVSDTQYF. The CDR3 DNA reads TGCAGTGCGGCCCGTCTAGCGGGGGTCTCCGATACGCAGTATTTT.

The CDR3 DNA reads as TGTGCCAGCAGCTTAGGAGGGAATCGTGACGAGCAGTACTTC. Its protein product is CASSLGGNRDEQYF. The V and J genes are TRBV5-5 and TRBJ2-7; a possible D gene is TRBD2 (6 bases). V lost 2 bases and J 5 bases, leaving 14 bases between the germline ends. The CDR3 contains 14 residues. Germline CDR1 SGHKS, CDR2 YYEKEE (reference sequence).

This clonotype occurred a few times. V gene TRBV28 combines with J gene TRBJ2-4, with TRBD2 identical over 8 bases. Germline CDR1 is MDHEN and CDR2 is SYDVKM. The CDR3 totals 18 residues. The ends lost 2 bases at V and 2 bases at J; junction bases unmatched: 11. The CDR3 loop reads CASSLSGSVGGPKNIQYF. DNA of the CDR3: TGTGCCAGCAGTTTAAGCGGGAGTGTGGGGGGGCCCAAAAACATTCAGTACTTC.

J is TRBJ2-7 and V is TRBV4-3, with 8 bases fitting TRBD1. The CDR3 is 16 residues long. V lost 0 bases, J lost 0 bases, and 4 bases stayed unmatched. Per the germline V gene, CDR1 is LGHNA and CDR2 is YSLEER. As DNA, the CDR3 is TGCGCCAGCAGCCAAGATTGGGACAGGTACTCCTACGAGCAGTACTTC. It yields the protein CASSQDWDRYSYEQYF.

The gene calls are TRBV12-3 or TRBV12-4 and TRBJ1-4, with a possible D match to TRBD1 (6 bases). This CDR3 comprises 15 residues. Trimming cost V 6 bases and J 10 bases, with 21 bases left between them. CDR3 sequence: CASSPIRGGWVKLFF. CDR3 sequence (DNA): TGTGCCAGCAGCCCGATCCGGGGGGGCTGGGTAAAACTGTTTTTT.